This TCR beta chain emerged from a study of OX40 agonist ivuxolimab in advanced cancers. Background on the study: Head and neck, renal cell, melanoma or hepatocellular carcinoma were the cancers that dose-escalation patients had. Study observations and caveats: In CD8+ T cells, expanded clones were on average more numerous than in CD4+.

On cycle 4 day 1 and cycle 7 day 1, as well as at baseline, blood was sampled. Notes on this clone: Its target is not known.

Here immunoSEQ multiplex PCR was the method, and the copy in TCRdb shows in-frame clones only, minus some. The sample yields about 81,000 clones, about 86% seen once. V gave up 3 bases and J gave up 5 bases; unmatched junction bases: 2. Germline CDR1 reads LGHNA; CDR2 reads YSLEER. This CDR3 is 14 amino acids long. This clonotype was obtained from an adult with an advanced solid tumor such as melanoma, head and neck, liver or kidney cancer. V is TRBV4-3 and J is TRBJ2-3; 10 bases map to TRBD2. The sequenced sample was CD4+ or CD8+ T cells sorted from blood, obtained in a trial of the OX40 agonist ivuxolimab. The CDR3 spells CASSQGTSEDTQYF. The CDR3 region has the DNA TGCGCCAGCAGCCAGGGGACTAGCGAAGATACGCAGTATTTT.